These 2 T cell receptor beta chains came from one sample sequenced in a study of OX40 agonist ivuxolimab in advanced cancers. Method: immunoSEQ multiplex PCR; TCRdb's copy keeps in-frame clones and lacks some. The sample has under 80,000 clones; around 90% are singletons. Material: CD4+ or CD8+ T cells sorted from blood, obtained in a trial of the OX40 agonist ivuxolimab. The receptors were sampled from an adult with an advanced solid tumor such as melanoma, head and neck, liver or kidney cancer.

The J gene is TRBJ2-7, the V gene TRBV19; D may match TRBD1 or TRBD2 (5 bases each). With 6 bases removed from V and 4 bases from J, the gap between germline ends came to 16 bases. This CDR3 has 14 amino acids. Germline lookup yields CDR1 LNHDA and CDR2 SQIVND (reference sequence). The DNA for the CDR3 is TGTGCCAGTAGCCCGGGACCCGAACTGTACGAGCAGTACTTC. It translates to CASSPGPELYEQYF.

V is TRBV2 and J is TRBJ1-1, with D perhaps TRBD1 (5 bases). The CDR3 has 13 amino acids. Trimming stripped 4 bases from V and 4 bases from J, with 10 bases between. The germline CDR1 and CDR2 sequences are SNHLY and FYNNEI. The CDR3 reads CASSVGASTEAFF. The CDR3 coding sequence is TGTGCCAGCAGTGTAGGGGCGAGCACTGAAGCTTTCTTT.